One sample yielded the 19 T cell receptor beta chains listed below, sequenced in a study of blood T cell repertoires in COVID-19 (dated by TCRdb to 2020 to 2022). Library creation used the immunoSEQ multiplex PCR assay. TCRdb mirrors the immuneACCESS table, restricted to in-frame sequences. Some clones are absent from its copies; in checked studies, under half trace to an unresolved V gene, and the reason for the others is unknown. Present in this sample are about 220,000 clones, 75% to 85% of which were seen just once. The ten largest clones capture 5.2% of the sample. Sequenced: peripheral blood. The receptor set was obtained from an older woman with COVID-19, enrolled during active disease.

The V call is TRBV30, the J call TRBJ1-1, with 7 positions matching TRBD1. With V trimmed by 3 bases and J by 3 bases, 4 bases remained unmatched. CDR1 GTSNPN and CDR2 SVGIG come from the germline V gene (reference sequence). The CDR3 sequence is 13 residues long. CDR3 sequence reads: CAWRRDSHTEAFF. The CDR3 DNA reads as TGTGCCTGGAGGAGGGACAGTCACACTGAAGCTTTCTTT.

Worth noting for this clone: This sample also contains other DNA sequences that code for the same CDR3. V and J are TRBV6-6 and TRBJ1-5; no clear D gene. Germline V CDR1 and CDR2: MNHNY, SVGAGI (reference sequence). The CDR3 spans 11 residues. With 6 bases removed from V and 4 bases from J, the gap between germline ends came to 4 bases. CDR3 sequence reads: CASSPNQPQHF. CDR3 nucleotide sequence: TGTGCCAGCAGCCCAAATCAGCCCCAGCATTTT.

This clone was recorded only once. The chain recombines TRBV4-2 with TRBJ2-1, with 7 bases aligning to TRBD2. CDR1 and CDR2 from the germline V gene are LGHNA and YNFKEQ. V trimming: 0 bases; J trimming: 2 bases; junction bases outside the gene matches: 4. The CDR3 runs to 16 residues. CDR3 sequence: CASSQELARAYNEQFF. Written as DNA, the CDR3 is TGTGCCAGCAGCCAAGAACTAGCGAGGGCCTACAATGAGCAGTTCTTC.

The chain carries TRBV28 and TRBJ1-1, with D uncertain. CDR3 length equals 14 residues. V was cut by 4 bases and J by 5 bases, with 14 bases left in between. Germline CDR1 is MDHEN and CDR2 is SYDVKM. The CDR3 region is CASSSPGGPTEAFF. CDR3 nucleotide sequence: TGTGCCAGCAGTTCGCCCGGAGGACCAACTGAAGCTTTCTTT.

The chain recombines TRBV13 with TRBJ2-1, with 9 bases aligning to TRBD2. V was pared by 0 bases and J by 7 bases, with 4 bases of the junction left unmatched. This CDR3 has 15 residues. In germline, CDR1 is PRHDT, CDR2 FYEKMQ (reference sequence). In DNA form, the CDR3 reads TGTGCCAGCAGCTTAGGACTAGCGGGCCCTAATGAGCAGTTCTTC. It yields the protein CASSLGLAGPNEQFF.

This chain links TRBV15 with TRBJ2-7; TRBD2 agrees at 8 bases. Per the germline V gene, CDR1 is LNHNV and CDR2 is YYDKDF (reference sequence). V shed 0 bases, J shed 5 bases, and the junction held 9 bases outside the gene matches. There are 16 residues in the CDR3. The CDR3, as DNA: TGTGCCACCAGCAGAGATGCGGCGGGAGGTACGAACGAGCAGTACTTC. This translates into CATSRDAAGGTNEQYF.

The rearrangement uses TRBV11-3 and TRBJ1-2; TRBD1 agrees at 7 bases. Looked up from germline, CDR1 is SGHNT and CDR2 is YENEEA. The CDR3 contains 17 residues. V was pared by 1 base and J by 5 bases, with 13 bases of the junction left unmatched. The CDR3 region has the DNA TGTGCCAGCAGCTTAGGTGGGACAGACGCCCTCCTATATGGCTACACCTTC. This codes for CASSLGGTDALLYGYTF.

This sequence joins TRBV7-2 and TRBJ1-5; D might be TRBD1 (5 bases). Germline V gives CDR1 SGHTA, CDR2 FQGNSA. This CDR3 has 15 amino acids. V shed 1 base and J shed 6 bases, with 13 bases lying between them. CDR3 in DNA: TGTGCCAGCAGCTTAGGGGGCAGCTTTGGTCAGCCCCAGCATTTT. Amino acid sequence: CASSLGGSFGQPQHF.

The genes are TRBV5-5 and TRBJ2-3; 10 positions agree with TRBD2. Trimming removed 2 bases from V and 4 bases from J; junction bases left unmatched: 7. Germline loops: CDR1 SGHKS, CDR2 YYEKEE (reference sequence). The CDR3 extends over 16 amino acids. The CDR3, as DNA: TGTGCCAGCAGCTTCCCCCCTAGCGGGAGTCCAGATACGCAGTATTTT. Its translation: CASSFPPSGSPDTQYF.

This rearrangement joins TRBV3-1 (or the pseudogene TRBV3-2) to TRBJ2-2; D remains unclear. Germline V CDR1 and CDR2: LGHDT, YNNKEL (reference sequence). The ends were cut back, 2 bases at V and 7 bases at J, with 11 bases in the middle. The CDR3 has 14 residues. CDR3 protein: CASSQSTVGGELFF. CDR3 DNA: TGTGCCAGCAGCCAATCAACGGTTGGCGGGGAGCTGTTTTTT.

CDR3 protein: CASSFGSGNYEQYF. The CDR3 DNA reads as TGTGCCAGCAGCTTCGGTAGCGGGAACTACGAGCAGTACTTC. The chain uses TRBV5-4 and TRBJ2-7, with 8 positions matching TRBD2. This CDR3 region has 14 residues. V dropped 2 bases and J dropped 3; count of bases not matched to a gene: 4. Germline CDR1 is SGHNT and CDR2 is YYREEE (reference sequence).

V and J are TRBV30 and TRBJ1-1, with D perhaps matching TRBD1 (5 bases). Germline loops: CDR1 GTSNPN, CDR2 SVGIG (reference sequence). V was pared by 4 bases and J by 12 bases, with 18 bases between. The CDR3 length is 12 residues. CDR3 residues: CAWIAGPLGPFF. For the CDR3, the DNA is TGTGCCTGGATTGCAGGGCCTCTGGGGCCTTTCTTT.

The chain has TRBV18 and TRBJ1-1; TRBD1 matches at 9 bases. With 2 bases clipped from V and 6 bases from J, the junction kept 1 base outside the gene matches. This CDR3 is built from 13 residues. The germline V gene has CDR1 KGHSH and CDR2 LQKENI. CDR3 loop: CASSPTGGSEAFF. The CDR3 DNA is TGTGCCAGCTCACCAACAGGGGGCTCTGAAGCTTTCTTT.

V gene TRBV19 combines with J gene TRBJ2-3, with 9 bases aligning to TRBD1. This CDR3 is 16 amino acids long. V lost 10 bases to trimming and J lost 4 bases; unmatched junction nucleotides: 15. Per germline, CDR1 LNHDA and CDR2 SQIVND (reference sequence). The CDR3 nucleotides are TGTGCCACCGATGAAGGACAGGGGACTACCGCAGATACGCAGTATTTT. Translating gives CATDEGQGTTADTQYF.

This rearrangement joins TRBV6-2 or TRBV6-3 to TRBJ1-3; 9 positions agree with TRBD1. With V trimmed by 7 bases and J by 0 bases, 7 bases remained unmatched. Germline V gives CDR1 MNHEY, CDR2 SVGEGT. This CDR3 contains 16 residues. DNA of the CDR3: TGTGCCAGCACCCCGGCGACAGGGGGCTCTGGAAACACCATATATTTT. Protein product: CASTPATGGSGNTIYF.

This chain joins TRBV10-3 and TRBJ2-1; 10 nucleotides align to TRBD1. Germline CDR1 reads ENHRY; CDR2 reads SYGVKD. The CDR3 totals 15 residues. V was pared by 6 bases and J by 6 bases, with 8 bases of the junction left unmatched. CDR3 bases: TGTGCCATCAGACCCGGGACAGGGGACTCCAATGAGCAGTTCTTC. It yields the protein CAIRPGTGDSNEQFF.

This clone was detected only a few times. The chain couples TRBV28 to TRBJ2-1; the match to TRBD2 covers 14 bases. Germline V gene data show CDR1 as MDHEN and CDR2 as SYDVKM. The length of the CDR3 is 18 residues. V lost 8 bases, J lost 0 bases, and 9 bases stayed unmatched. The CDR3: CASLQPGLAGGSYNEQFF. The CDR3 DNA follows: TGTGCCAGCTTACAACCCGGACTAGCGGGAGGCTCCTACAATGAGCAGTTCTTC.

The chain employs TRBV5-1 and TRBJ2-5; D not certain. CDR1 and CDR2 from the germline V gene are SGHRS and YFSETQ. The V end lost 1 base, the J end lost 0 bases, and 7 bases lay between the germline ends. This CDR3 comprises 14 residues. CDR3 loop: CASSLFQNQETQYF. The CDR3 coding sequence is TGCGCCAGCAGCTTGTTTCAGAACCAAGAGACCCAGTACTTC.

In this sample, this clone turned up a few times. This chain uses TRBV28 with TRBJ1-3; no definite D call. Germline CDR1 and CDR2: MDHEN and SYDVKM. V shed 6 bases and J shed 7 bases, with 10 bases lying between them. CDR3 length equals 12 residues. CDR3 nucleotide sequence: TGTGCCAGCAGCGGGATTAGGAACACCATATATTTT. Its protein is CASSGIRNTIYF.